Listed below are T cell receptor beta chains from one sample, sequenced in a study of shared clonotypes between healthy human individuals. Using immunoSEQ multiplex PCR, the repertoire was profiled, and TCRdb retains in-frame clones only, with some absent. The repertoire holds approximately 350,000 clones, with approximately 97% as singletons. The material sequenced was memory CD8+ T cells sorted from blood. Every receptor here comes from a man aged 30 to 39 in good health. Both conserved end residues are part of each CDR3. The D gene is left open where the match is weak.

V,J,D,length,DNA,CDR3
TRBV5-6,TRBJ1-2,NA,13,TGTGCCAGCAGCTTGTCGTCCAGCTATGGCTACACCTTC,CASSLSSSYGYTF
TRBV5-1,TRBJ1-3,NA,15,TGCGCCAGCAGCGTGGTGGGGTCGAGGGGAAACACCATATATTTT,CASSVVGSRGNTIYF
TRBV5-1,TRBJ2-5,TRBD2,16,TGCGCCAGCAGCTTGGGTAGCGGGAGGCGGCAAGAGACCCAGTACTTC,CASSLGSGRRQETQYF
TRBV2,TRBJ2-5,TRBD2,18,TGTGCCAGCAGTGCCGGGACTAGCGGGAGGCCCCCTCAAGAGACCCAGTACTTC,CASSAGTSGRPPQETQYF
TRBV6-1,TRBJ1-2,NA,12,TGTGCCAGCACTCAAGCCCCCGGTGGCTACACCTTC,CASTQAPGGYTF
TRBV27,TRBJ2-1,TRBD2,14,TGTGCCAGCAGTTTATTGACTAGCGGCAATGAGCAGTTCTTC,CASSLLTSGNEQFF
TRBV6-5,TRBJ2-7,TRBD2,14,TGTGCCAGCAGTAAACTAGCGGGAGCCTACGAGCAGTACTTC,CASSKLAGAYEQYF
TRBV10-1,TRBJ2-3,NA,14,TGCGCCAGCAGTGATCCGGGCAGCACAGATACGCAGTATTTT,CASSDPGSTDTQYF
TRBV28,TRBJ1-3,NA,14,TGTGCCAGCAGTTTTGGGGGGAATGGAAACACCATATATTTT,CASSFGGNGNTIYF
TRBV5-5,TRBJ1-1,NA,13,TGTGCCAGCAGCTTGCTTTGGAACACTGAAGCTTTCTTT,CASSLLWNTEAFF
TRBV6-5,TRBJ1-5,NA,13,TGTGCCAGCAGTTACGGTGGCAATCAGCCCCAGCATTTT,CASSYGGNQPQHF
TRBV7-9,TRBJ2-7,TRBD1,15,TGTGCCAGCAGCTCCGGACAGGGGCTCCTATACGAGCAGTACTTC,CASSSGQGLLYEQYF
TRBV28,TRBJ1-2,NA,16,TGTGCCAGCAGTCTTTTCGGGGAATCAGGGGTGTATGGCTACACCTTC,CASSLFGESGVYGYTF